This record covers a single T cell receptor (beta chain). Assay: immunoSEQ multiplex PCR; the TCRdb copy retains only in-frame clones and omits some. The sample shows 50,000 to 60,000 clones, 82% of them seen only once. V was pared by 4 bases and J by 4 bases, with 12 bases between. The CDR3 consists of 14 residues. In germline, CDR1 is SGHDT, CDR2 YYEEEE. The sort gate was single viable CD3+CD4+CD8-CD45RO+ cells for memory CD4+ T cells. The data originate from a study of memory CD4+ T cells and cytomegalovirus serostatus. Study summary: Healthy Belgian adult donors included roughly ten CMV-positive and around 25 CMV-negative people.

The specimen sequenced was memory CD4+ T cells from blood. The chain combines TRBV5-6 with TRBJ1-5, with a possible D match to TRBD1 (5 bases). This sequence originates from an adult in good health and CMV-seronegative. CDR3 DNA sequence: TGTGCCAGCAGCCGGACAACCGCGAATCAGCCCCAGCATTTT. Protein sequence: CASSRTTANQPQHF.